The clone carrying this TCR beta chain was observed a few times. Its antigen is still unknown. The germline V and J ends were trimmed by 4 bases and 4 bases, with 17 bases remaining between them. This CDR3 has 16 amino acids. In germline, CDR1 is MNHEY, CDR2 SVGEGT. Preparing the TCRbeta library involved the use of unique molecular identifiers. TCRdb called the PCR reads again in MiXCR, with one record for every CDR3 protein. The profile shows approximately 1,000,000 distinct CDR3 sequences, roughly 31% of them singletons. This sample was taken from a study of T-cell reconstitution after alpha-beta-depleted transplantation in children. Broader study findings: T-cell counts and diversity at one year post-transplant came mainly from newly produced T cells. Reports say that about two months after transplant, the alpha-beta T cells came out of several hundred graft clones that had expanded.

The chain carries TRBV6-2 or TRBV6-3 and TRBJ1-5, with D maybe TRBD1 (5 bases). This receptor was taken from a boy under two years old who had a stem cell transplant for SCID, so the T cells may come from the graft donor. The source material was PBMCs, mostly from graft donor cells, sampled 360 days after TCRalphabeta/CD19-depleted stem cell transplant. In DNA form, the CDR3 reads TGTGCCAGCAGTTTGTCGGACCGGGGGAAGAATCAGCCCCAGCATTTT. Translating gives CASSLSDRGKNQPQHF.